The rows below give T cell receptor beta chains drawn from one sample of a study of cytomegalovirus exposure and HLA in healthy donors. Profiling relied on immunoSEQ multiplex PCR, and the TCRdb table lists in-frame clones only, not all of them. The profile shows 150,000 to 200,000 clones, about nine tenths of them singletons. Sequencing was carried out using PBMCs. These receptors were collected from a young man in good health and CMV-seropositive. The CDR3 runs from the conserved cysteine through the conserved F or W. The D gene is left open where the match is weak. Clone size is shown for a subset of rows, as once, few, many or a class of expanded clone.

>TRBJ1-2|TRBD1|few|TRBV19
CASSMAGTGGYGYTF
TGTGCCAGTAGTATGGCCGGGACAGGGGGCTATGGCTACACCTTC
>TRBJ1-1|-|-|TRBV2
CASRSGLGTEAFF
TGTGCCAGCAGGTCCGGGCTCGGGACTGAAGCTTTCTTT
>TRBJ2-3|-|-|TRBV5-4
CASSFAADTQYF
TGTGCCAGCAGCTTCGCGGCAGATACGCAGTATTTT
>TRBJ2-5|-|-|TRBV6-5
CASSYGGGAWETQYF
TGTGCCAGCAGTTACGGAGGGGGGGCCTGGGAGACCCAGTACTTC
>TRBJ1-2|-|-|TRBV30
CAWRGGYGYTF
TGTGCCTGGAGGGGGGGCTATGGCTACACCTTC
>TRBJ2-4|-|-|TRBV29-1
CSVELQGRAKNIQYF
TGCAGCGTTGAGCTGCAGGGGAGGGCCAAAAACATTCAGTACTTC
>TRBJ2-7|-|-|TRBV30
CAWSRDSWDYEQYF
TGTGCCTGGAGCCGGGACTCTTGGGACTACGAGCAGTACTTC
>TRBJ2-2|TRBD1|once|TRBV29-1
CSVDSGQGAYTGELFF
TGCAGCGTTGATTCGGGACAGGGCGCTTACACCGGGGAGCTGTTTTTT
>TRBJ2-7|-|-|TRBV9
CASSVGLGYTYEQYF
TGTGCCAGCAGCGTAGGTTTAGGATATACCTACGAGCAGTACTTC
>TRBJ2-7|TRBD2|-|TRBV5-1
CASSFWTSGSDEQYF
TGCGCCAGCAGCTTCTGGACTAGCGGGAGTGACGAGCAGTACTTC
>TRBJ2-1|-|-|TRBV5-1
CASSLQPTNNEQFF
TGCGCCAGCAGCTTGCAGCCGACTAACAATGAGCAGTTCTTC
>TRBJ2-1|-|-|TRBV20-1
CSARDGNEQFF
TGCAGTGCTAGAGATGGCAATGAGCAGTTCTTC
>TRBJ2-3|TRBD2|-|TRBV4-1
CASSPKAGRTDTQYF
TGCGCCAGCAGCCCTAAAGCGGGGAGGACAGATACGCAGTATTTT
>TRBJ2-7|-|few|TRBV6-5
CASSYSGTSSYEQYF
TGTGCCAGCAGTTACTCAGGCACCAGCTCCTACGAGCAGTACTTC
>TRBJ2-2|-|-|TRBV7-9
CASSFEWSPGELFF
TGTGCCAGCAGCTTTGAGTGGAGCCCCGGGGAGCTGTTTTTT
>TRBJ2-3|-|-|TRBV7-6
CASSWGPPVDTQYF
TGTGCCAGCAGCTGGGGCCCCCCCGTTGATACGCAGTATTTT
>TRBJ1-2|-|few|TRBV30
CAWSPGDYGYTF
TGTGCCTGGAGTCCAGGGGACTATGGCTACACCTTC
>TRBJ2-1|TRBD2|-|TRBV5-4
CASSLVLADHNEQFF
TGTGCCAGCAGCTTGGTACTAGCGGACCACAATGAGCAGTTCTTC
>TRBJ1-6|TRBD1|-|TRBV9
CASSATGNSPLHF
TGTGCCAGCAGCGCGACAGGGAATTCACCCCTCCACTTT
>TRBJ1-1|-|-|TRBV14
CASSQVGRVGNTEAFF
TGTGCCAGCAGCCAAGTGGGTAGGGTCGGAAACACTGAAGCTTTCTTT
>TRBJ2-7|-|few|TRBV28
CASSWAHEQYF
TGTGCCAGCAGTTGGGCCCACGAGCAGTACTTC
>TRBJ1-5|-|-|TRBV6-1
CASSDFRHNQPQHF
TGTGCCAGCAGTGACTTCAGGCACAATCAGCCCCAGCATTTT
>TRBJ2-1|TRBD2|-|TRBV7-9
CASSLMSGRANSFF
TGTGCCAGCAGCTTAATGAGCGGGAGGGCCAATTCGTTCTTC
>TRBJ2-1|TRBD2|-|TRBV5-1
CASSSTSGAFYNEQFF
TGCGCCAGCAGCTCGACTAGCGGGGCTTTCTACAATGAGCAGTTCTTC
>TRBJ2-3|TRBD2|-|TRBV9
CASSPELADGDTQYF
TGTGCCAGCAGCCCTGAACTAGCGGATGGAGATACGCAGTATTTT
>TRBJ2-5|TRBD1|few|TRBV12-5
CASGLAGTGAETQYF
TGTGCTAGTGGTTTGGCCGGGACAGGGGCAGAGACCCAGTACTTC
>TRBJ2-7|-|-|TRBV5-6
CASSWGSFLKAYEQYF
TGTGCCAGCAGCTGGGGCTCCTTCCTAAAGGCCTACGAGCAGTACTTC
>TRBJ2-7|-|-|TRBV5-4
CASSRGSDYYEQYF
TGTGCCAGCAGCCGAGGGTCAGACTACTACGAGCAGTACTTC
>TRBJ1-5|TRBD1|-|TRBV19
CASTRGDSNQPQHF
TGTGCCAGTACCAGGGGGGATAGCAATCAGCCCCAGCATTTT
>TRBJ1-3|-|-|TRBV28
CASTTGSSGNTIYF
TGTGCCAGCACTACAGGCAGCTCTGGAAACACCATATATTTT
>TRBJ1-5|-|-|TRBV6-6
CASSYFDSNQPQHF
TGTGCCAGCAGTTACTTCGATTCAAATCAGCCCCAGCATTTT
>TRBJ2-6|-|-|TRBV2
CARQGSGANVLTF
TGTGCCAGACAGGGATCTGGGGCCAACGTCCTGACTTTC
>TRBJ1-6|-|-|TRBV13
CASSLGRDYNSPLHF
TGTGCCAGCAGCCTTGGCAGGGACTATAATTCACCCCTCCACTTT
>TRBJ2-7|TRBD1|-|TRBV4-1
CASRLGQGSPYEQYF
TGCGCCAGCAGACTAGGACAGGGGAGTCCCTACGAGCAGTACTTC
>TRBJ2-3|TRBD2|-|TRBV4-1
CASSQVGLAVGTDTQYF
TGCGCCAGCAGCCAAGTAGGGCTAGCGGTGGGCACAGATACGCAGTATTTT
>TRBJ2-7|-|-|TRBV29-1
CSVEDRGASYEQYF
TGCAGCGTTGAAGATCGGGGGGCCTCCTACGAGCAGTACTTC
>TRBJ1-4|-|-|TRBV6-5
CASSYGVGGEKLFF
TGTGCCAGCAGTTACGGGGTCGGAGGTGAAAAACTGTTTTTT
>TRBJ1-4|-|few|TRBV18
CASSQFTRGTTNEKLFF
TGTGCCAGCTCACAGTTTACGAGGGGTACAACTAATGAAAAACTGTTTTTT
>TRBJ2-7|-|once|TRBV19
CASSAGKIGRYSYEQYF
TGTGCCAGTAGTGCCGGTAAAATAGGCAGATACTCCTACGAGCAGTACTTC
>TRBJ1-5|-|-|TRBV19
CASSIALGGNQPQHF
TGTGCCAGTAGTATAGCCCTCGGAGGAAATCAGCCCCAGCATTTT
>TRBJ2-4|TRBD1|once|TRBV9
CASTDRDGIQYF
TGTGCCAGCACCGACAGGGACGGCATTCAGTACTTC
>TRBJ1-1|TRBD1|-|TRBV7-8
CASSPGGQANTEAFF
TGTGCCAGCAGCCCGGGTGGACAGGCAAACACTGAAGCTTTCTTT
>TRBJ1-1|-|-|TRBV19
CASSIDRSLNTEAFF
TGTGCCAGTAGTATAGATCGAAGTCTGAACACTGAAGCTTTCTTT
>TRBJ1-5|-|once|TRBV9
CASSVGEQFNQPQHF
TGTGCCAGCAGCGTAGGCGAGCAGTTCAATCAGCCCCAGCATTTT
>TRBJ2-6|-|-|TRBV6-1
CASSARALTEGANVLTF
TGTGCCAGCAGTGCGCGGGCCTTAACGGAGGGGGCCAACGTCCTGACTTTC
>TRBJ2-7|-|-|TRBV7-6
CASSQTAGLGEQYF
TGTGCCAGCAGCCAGACAGCGGGCCTAGGTGAGCAGTACTTC
>TRBJ2-7|-|-|TRBV9
CASSVGSGSSYEQYF
TGTGCCAGCAGCGTAGGTAGCGGCTCTTCCTACGAGCAGTACTTC
>TRBJ1-2|TRBD1|-|TRBV28
CASGEQGGWGYTF
TGTGCCAGCGGAGAGCAGGGGGGTTGGGGCTACACCTTC
>TRBJ1-5|-|-|TRBV7-8
CASSFYFRQGQGPQHF
TGTGCCAGCAGCTTCTACTTCCGCCAGGGGCAAGGGCCCCAGCATTTT
>TRBJ2-5|TRBD2|-|TRBV6-4
CASSDLTSGGEETQYF
TGTGCCAGCAGTGACTTAACTAGCGGGGGGGAAGAGACCCAGTACTTC
>TRBJ2-5|-|-|TRBV9
CASSVGSSLETQYF
TGTGCCAGCAGCGTAGGTAGCTCCCTAGAGACCCAGTACTTC
>TRBJ1-6|-|once|TRBV11-3
CASSSGGARDSPLHF
TGTGCCAGCAGCTCGGGGGGGGCTCGCGATTCACCCCTCCACTTT
>TRBJ1-1|-|-|TRBV7-6
CASSLEAAGNTEAFF
TGTGCCAGCAGCTTAGAGGCGGCAGGGAACACTGAAGCTTTCTTT
>TRBJ2-1|TRBD2|-|TRBV2
CASSASGGYEQFF
TGTGCCAGCAGTGCCAGCGGGGGGTATGAGCAGTTCTTC
>TRBJ2-3|-|-|TRBV9
CASSEGGPAGITLYTQYF
TGTGCCAGCAGCGAGGGGGGGCCAGCGGGGATCACTTTGTATACGCAGTATTTT
>TRBJ1-5|TRBD1|-|TRBV27
CASSLRDRERNQPQHF
TGTGCCAGCAGTCTACGGGACAGGGAGAGGAATCAGCCCCAGCATTTT